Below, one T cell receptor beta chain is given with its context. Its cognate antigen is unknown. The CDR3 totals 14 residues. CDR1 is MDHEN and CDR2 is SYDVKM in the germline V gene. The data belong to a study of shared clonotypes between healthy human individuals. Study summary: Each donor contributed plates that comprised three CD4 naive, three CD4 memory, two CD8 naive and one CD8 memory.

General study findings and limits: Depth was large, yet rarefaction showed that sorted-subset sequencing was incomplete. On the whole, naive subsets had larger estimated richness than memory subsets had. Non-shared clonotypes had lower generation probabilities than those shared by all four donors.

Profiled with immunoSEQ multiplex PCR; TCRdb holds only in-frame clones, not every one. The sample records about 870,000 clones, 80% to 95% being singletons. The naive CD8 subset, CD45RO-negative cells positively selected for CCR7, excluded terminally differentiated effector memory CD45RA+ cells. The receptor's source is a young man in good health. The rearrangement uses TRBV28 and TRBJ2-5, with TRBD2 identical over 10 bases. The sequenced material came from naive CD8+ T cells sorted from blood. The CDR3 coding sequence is TGTGTCACGCTAGCGGGAGTTTCTAAAGAGACCCAGTACTTC. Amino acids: CVTLAGVSKETQYF. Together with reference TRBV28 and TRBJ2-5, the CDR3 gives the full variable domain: DVKVTQSSRYLVKRTGEKVFLECVQDMDHENMFWYRQDPGLGLRLIYFSYDVKMKEKGDIPEGYSVSREKKERFSLILESASTNQTSMYLCVTLAGVSKETQYFGPGTRLLVL.